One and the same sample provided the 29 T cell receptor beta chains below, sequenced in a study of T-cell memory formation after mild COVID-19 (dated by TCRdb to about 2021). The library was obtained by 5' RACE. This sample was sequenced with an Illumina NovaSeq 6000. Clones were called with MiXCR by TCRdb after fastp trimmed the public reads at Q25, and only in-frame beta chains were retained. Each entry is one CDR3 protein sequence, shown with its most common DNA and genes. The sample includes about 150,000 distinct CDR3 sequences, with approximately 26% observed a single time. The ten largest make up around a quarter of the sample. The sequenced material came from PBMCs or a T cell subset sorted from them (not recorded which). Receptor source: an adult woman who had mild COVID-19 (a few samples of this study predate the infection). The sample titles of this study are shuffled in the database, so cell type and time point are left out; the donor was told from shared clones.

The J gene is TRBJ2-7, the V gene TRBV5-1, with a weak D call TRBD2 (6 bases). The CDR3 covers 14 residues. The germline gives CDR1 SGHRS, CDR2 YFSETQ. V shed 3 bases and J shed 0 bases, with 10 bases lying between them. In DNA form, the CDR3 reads TGCGCCAGCAGCTGGCTGCGGGACTCCTACGAGCAGTACTTC. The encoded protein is CASSWLRDSYEQYF.

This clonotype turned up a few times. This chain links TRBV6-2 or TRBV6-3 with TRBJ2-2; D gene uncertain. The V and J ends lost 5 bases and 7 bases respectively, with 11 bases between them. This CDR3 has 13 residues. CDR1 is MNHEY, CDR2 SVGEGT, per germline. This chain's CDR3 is CASSSTLDGELFF. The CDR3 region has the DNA TGTGCCAGCAGTAGCACGTTGGACGGGGAGCTGTTTTTT.

The CDR3 loop reads CASSSQGARSPTEAFF. Written as DNA, the CDR3 is TGTGCCAGCAGTTCACAGGGGGCGCGTTCCCCAACCGAAGCTTTCTTT. V is TRBV6-5 and J is TRBJ1-1, with 9 nucleotides matching TRBD1. This CDR3 comprises 16 residues. CDR1 and CDR2 (germline): MNHEY, SVGAGI. The V gene end was trimmed by 4 bases and the J gene end by 8 bases; junction bases not matched to a gene: 14.

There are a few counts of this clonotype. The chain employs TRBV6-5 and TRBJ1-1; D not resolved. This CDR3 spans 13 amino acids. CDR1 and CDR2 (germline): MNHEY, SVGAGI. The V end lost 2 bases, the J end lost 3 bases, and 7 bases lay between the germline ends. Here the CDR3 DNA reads TGTGCCAGCAGTTACCGGTCTGACACTGAAGCTTTCTTT. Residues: CASSYRSDTEAFF.

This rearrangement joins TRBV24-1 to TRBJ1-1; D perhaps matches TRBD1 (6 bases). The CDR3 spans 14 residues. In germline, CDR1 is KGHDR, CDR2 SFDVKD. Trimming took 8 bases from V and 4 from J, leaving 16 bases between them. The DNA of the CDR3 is TGTGCCACCACCCCCGGAGGGGGGAGCACTGAAGCTTTCTTT. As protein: CATTPGGGSTEAFF.

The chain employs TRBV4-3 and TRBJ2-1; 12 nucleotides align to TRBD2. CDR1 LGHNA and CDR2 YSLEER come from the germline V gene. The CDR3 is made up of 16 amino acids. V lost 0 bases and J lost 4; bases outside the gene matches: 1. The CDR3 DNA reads TGCGCCAGCAGCCAAGACGGGACTAGCGGGTACAATGAGCAGTTCTTC. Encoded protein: CASSQDGTSGYNEQFF.

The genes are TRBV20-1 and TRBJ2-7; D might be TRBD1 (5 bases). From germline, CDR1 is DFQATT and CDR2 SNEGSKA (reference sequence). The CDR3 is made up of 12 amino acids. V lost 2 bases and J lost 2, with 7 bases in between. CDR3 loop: CSARQGTYEQYF. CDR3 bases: TGCAGTGCTAGACAGGGAACCTACGAGCAGTACTTC.

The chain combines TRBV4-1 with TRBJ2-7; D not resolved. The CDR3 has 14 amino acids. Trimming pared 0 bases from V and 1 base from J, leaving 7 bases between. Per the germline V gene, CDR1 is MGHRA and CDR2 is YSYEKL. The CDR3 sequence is CASSQDLESYEQYF. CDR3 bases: TGCGCCAGCAGCCAAGATCTCGAATCCTACGAGCAGTACTTC.

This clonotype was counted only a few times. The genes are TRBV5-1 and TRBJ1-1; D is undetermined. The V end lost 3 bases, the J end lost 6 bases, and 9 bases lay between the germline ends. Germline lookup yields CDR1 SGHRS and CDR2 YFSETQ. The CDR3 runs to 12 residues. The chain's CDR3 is CASSSSSAEAFF. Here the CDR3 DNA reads TGCGCCAGCAGCTCCTCTAGTGCTGAAGCTTTCTTT.

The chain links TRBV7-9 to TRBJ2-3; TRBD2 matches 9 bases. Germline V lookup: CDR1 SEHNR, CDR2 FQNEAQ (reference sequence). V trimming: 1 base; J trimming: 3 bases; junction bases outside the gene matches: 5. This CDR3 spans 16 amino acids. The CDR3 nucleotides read TGTGCCAGCAGCTTAGGGGCTAGCGGGAAGACAGATACGCAGTATTTT. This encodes CASSLGASGKTDTQYF. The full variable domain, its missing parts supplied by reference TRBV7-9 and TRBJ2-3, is DTGVSQNPRHKITKRGQNVTFRCDPISEHNRLYWYRQTLGQGPEFLTYFQNEAQLEKSRLLSDRFSAERPKGSFSTLEIQRTEQGDSAMYLCASSLGASGKTDTQYFGPGTRLTVL.

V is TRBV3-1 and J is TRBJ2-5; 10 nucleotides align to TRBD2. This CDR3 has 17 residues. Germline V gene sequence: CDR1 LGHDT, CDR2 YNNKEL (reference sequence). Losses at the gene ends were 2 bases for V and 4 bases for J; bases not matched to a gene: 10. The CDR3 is CASSQLGSSGSSETQYF. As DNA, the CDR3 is TGTGCCAGCAGCCAACTGGGGTCTAGCGGGAGCTCAGAGACCCAGTACTTC.

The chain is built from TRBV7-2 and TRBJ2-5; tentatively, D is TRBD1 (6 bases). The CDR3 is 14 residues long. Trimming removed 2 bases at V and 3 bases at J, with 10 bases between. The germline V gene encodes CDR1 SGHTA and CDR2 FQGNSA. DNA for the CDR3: TGTGCCAGCAGCTTATGGGCAGGGGAAGAGACCCAGTACTTC. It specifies CASSLWAGEETQYF.

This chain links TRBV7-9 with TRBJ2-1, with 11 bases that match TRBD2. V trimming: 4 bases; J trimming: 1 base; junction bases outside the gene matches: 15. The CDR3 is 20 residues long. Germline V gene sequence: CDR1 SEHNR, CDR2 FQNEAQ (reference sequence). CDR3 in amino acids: CASSSPSGGPGLGSYNEQFF. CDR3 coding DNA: TGTGCCAGCAGCTCCCCTAGCGGGGGGCCCGGTCTAGGTTCCTACAATGAGCAGTTCTTC.

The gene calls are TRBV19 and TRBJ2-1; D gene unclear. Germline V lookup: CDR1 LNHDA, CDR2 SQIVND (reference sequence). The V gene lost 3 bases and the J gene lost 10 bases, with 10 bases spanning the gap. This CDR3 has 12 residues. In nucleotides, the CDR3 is TGTGCCAGTAGTATCTGGGCGGACGAGCAGTTCTTC. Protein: CASSIWADEQFF.

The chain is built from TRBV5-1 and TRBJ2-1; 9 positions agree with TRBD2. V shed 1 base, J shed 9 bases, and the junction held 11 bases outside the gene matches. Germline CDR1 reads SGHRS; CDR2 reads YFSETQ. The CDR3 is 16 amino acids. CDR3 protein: CASSLIPSGTLGEQFF. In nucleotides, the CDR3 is TGCGCCAGCAGCTTGATACCTAGCGGGACGCTTGGTGAGCAGTTCTTC.

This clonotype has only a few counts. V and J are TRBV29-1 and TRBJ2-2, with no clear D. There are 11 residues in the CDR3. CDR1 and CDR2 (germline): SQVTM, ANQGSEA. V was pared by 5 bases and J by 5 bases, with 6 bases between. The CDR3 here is CSVLYTGELFF. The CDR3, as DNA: TGCAGCGTTCTTTATACCGGGGAGCTGTTTTTT.

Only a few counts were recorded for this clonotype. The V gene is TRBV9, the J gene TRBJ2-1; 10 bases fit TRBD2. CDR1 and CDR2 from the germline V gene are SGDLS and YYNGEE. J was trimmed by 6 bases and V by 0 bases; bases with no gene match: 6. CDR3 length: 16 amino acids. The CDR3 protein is CASSVGLAGVGNEQFF. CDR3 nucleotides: TGTGCCAGCAGCGTAGGGCTAGCGGGGGTAGGCAATGAGCAGTTCTTC.

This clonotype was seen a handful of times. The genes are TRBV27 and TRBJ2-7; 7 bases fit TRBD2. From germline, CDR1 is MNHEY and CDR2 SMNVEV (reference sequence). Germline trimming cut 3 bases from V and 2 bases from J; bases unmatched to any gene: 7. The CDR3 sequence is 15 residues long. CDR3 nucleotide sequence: TGTGCCAGCAGTTTTGCGGGAGATTCCACCTACGAGCAGTACTTC. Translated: CASSFAGDSTYEQYF.

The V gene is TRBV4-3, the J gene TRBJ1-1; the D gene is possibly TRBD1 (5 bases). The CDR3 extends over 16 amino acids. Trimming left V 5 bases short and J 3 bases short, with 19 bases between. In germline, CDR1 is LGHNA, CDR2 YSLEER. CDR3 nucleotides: TGCGCCAGCAGCGCTAGGGGAATCGGGACTGACACTGAAGCTTTCTTT. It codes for CASSARGIGTDTEAFF.

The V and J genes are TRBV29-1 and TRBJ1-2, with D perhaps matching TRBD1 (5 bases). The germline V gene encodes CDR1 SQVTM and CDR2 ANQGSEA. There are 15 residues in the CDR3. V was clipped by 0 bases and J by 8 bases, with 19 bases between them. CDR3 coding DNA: TGCAGCGTTGAAGATCTGCACAGGACCTTAGAGGGCTACACCTTC. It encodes CSVEDLHRTLEGYTF.

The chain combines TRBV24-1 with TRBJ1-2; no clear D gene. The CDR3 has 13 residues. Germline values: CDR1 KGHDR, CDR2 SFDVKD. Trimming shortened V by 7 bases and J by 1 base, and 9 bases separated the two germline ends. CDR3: CATSAGNNYGYTF. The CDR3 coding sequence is TGTGCCACCAGCGCAGGAAATAACTATGGCTACACCTTC.

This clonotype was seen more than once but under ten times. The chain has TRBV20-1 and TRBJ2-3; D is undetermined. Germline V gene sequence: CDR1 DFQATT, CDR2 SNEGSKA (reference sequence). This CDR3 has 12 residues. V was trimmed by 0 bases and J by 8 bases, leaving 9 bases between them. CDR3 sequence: CSARDSILTQYF. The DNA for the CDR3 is TGCAGTGCTAGAGATTCTATACTTACGCAGTATTTT.

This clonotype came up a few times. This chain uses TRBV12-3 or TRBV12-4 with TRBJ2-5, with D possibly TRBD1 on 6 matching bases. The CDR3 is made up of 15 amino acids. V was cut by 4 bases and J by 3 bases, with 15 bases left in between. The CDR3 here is CASSSTGTPKETQYF. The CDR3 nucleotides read TGTGCCAGCAGTTCGACCGGGACACCCAAAGAGACCCAGTACTTC.

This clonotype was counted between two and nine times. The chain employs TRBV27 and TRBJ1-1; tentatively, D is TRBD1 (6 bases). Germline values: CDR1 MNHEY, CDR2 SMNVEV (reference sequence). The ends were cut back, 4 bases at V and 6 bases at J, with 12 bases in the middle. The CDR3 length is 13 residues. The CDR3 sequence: CASSSRRTAEAFF. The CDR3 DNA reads TGTGCCAGCAGTTCCCGAAGGACAGCTGAAGCTTTCTTT.

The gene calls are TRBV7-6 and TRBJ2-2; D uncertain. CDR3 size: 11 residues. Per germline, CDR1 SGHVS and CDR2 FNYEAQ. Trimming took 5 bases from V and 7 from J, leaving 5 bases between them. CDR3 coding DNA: TGTGCCAGCAGCGGCAGCGGGGAGCTGTTTTTT. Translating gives CASSGSGELFF.

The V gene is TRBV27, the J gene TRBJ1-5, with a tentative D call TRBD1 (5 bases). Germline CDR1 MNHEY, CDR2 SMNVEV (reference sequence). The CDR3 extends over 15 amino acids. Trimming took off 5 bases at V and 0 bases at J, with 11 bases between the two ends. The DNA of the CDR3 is TGTGCCAGCAGTCCTGGGACTTATAGCAATCAGCCCCAGCATTTT. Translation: CASSPGTYSNQPQHF.

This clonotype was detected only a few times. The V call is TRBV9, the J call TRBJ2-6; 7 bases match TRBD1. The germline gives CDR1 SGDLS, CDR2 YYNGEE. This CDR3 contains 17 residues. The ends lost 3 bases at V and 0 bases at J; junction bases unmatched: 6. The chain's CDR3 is CASSADRAASGANVLTF. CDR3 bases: TGTGCCAGCAGCGCAGACAGGGCAGCCTCTGGGGCCAACGTCCTGACTTTC.

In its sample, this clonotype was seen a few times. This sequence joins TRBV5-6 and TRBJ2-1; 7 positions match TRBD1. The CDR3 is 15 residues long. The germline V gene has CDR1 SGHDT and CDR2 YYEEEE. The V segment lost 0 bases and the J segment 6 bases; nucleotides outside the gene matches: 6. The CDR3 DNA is TGTGCCAGCAGCTTGGACAGGGGTTATAGCAATGAGCAGTTCTTC. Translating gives CASSLDRGYSNEQFF.

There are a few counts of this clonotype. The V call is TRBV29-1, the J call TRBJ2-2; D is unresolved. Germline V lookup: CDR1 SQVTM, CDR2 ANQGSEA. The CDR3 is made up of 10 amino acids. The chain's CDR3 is CTAGTGELFF. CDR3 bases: TGCACGGCAGGCACCGGGGAGCTGTTTTTT.